The 30 T cell receptor beta chains below were found in one sample sequenced in a study of blood T cells in healthy people across ages. The use of a sample-barcoded 5' primer and a J-beta primer mix characterized a second PCR of roughly 7 to 11 cycles. TCRdb re-derived calls from the 5' RACE reads in MiXCR, one entry per CDR3 protein. The sample includes over 600,000 distinct CDR3 sequences, roughly two fifths of them seen just once. Sequenced sample: blood. The receptors originated from a man older than 75 in good health.

There are a few counts of this clonotype. V is TRBV6-5 and J is TRBJ2-1; 8 positions match TRBD2. CDR1 is MNHEY and CDR2 is SVGAGI in the germline V gene. This CDR3 has 16 amino acids. With 4 bases clipped from V and 7 bases from J, the junction kept 12 bases outside the gene matches. The CDR3 coding sequence is TGTGCCAGCAGTTTTGCTAGCGGGCGCCCCGGGAATGAGCAGTTCTTC. It translates to CASSFASGRPGNEQFF.

Only one count was recorded for this clonotype. The rearrangement links TRBV7-3 to TRBJ2-1; TRBD2 aligns across 11 bases. CDR3 length equals 17 residues. V lost 1 base and J lost 6; bases outside the gene matches: 8. Germline V gives CDR1 SGHTA, CDR2 FQGTGA. The CDR3 region has the DNA TGTGCCAGCAGCTTAATGGCCCAAGGACTAGCGGGCAATGAGCAGTTCTTC. It yields the protein CASSLMAQGLAGNEQFF.

This clonotype has a handful of counts. V gene TRBV27 combines with J gene TRBJ2-5, with D perhaps TRBD2 (6 bases). Deletions cut 1 base from V and 7 bases from J, with 10 bases between. The CDR3 extends over 13 amino acids. Germline-derived CDR1 and CDR2 are MNHEY and SMNVEV (reference sequence). For the CDR3, the DNA is TGTGCCAGCAGTTTATGGAGGGGAGGGACCCAGTACTTC. This sequence encodes CASSLWRGGTQYF.

With respect to this clonotype: A much larger clone is a single base away; this may be a read error. The genes are TRBV28 and TRBJ2-4, with TRBD2 identical over 15 bases. The J call is in doubt because the DNA end fits TRBJ2-7 better. Germline V gives CDR1 MDHEN, CDR2 SYDVKM. This CDR3 is 15 amino acids long. The CDR3 here is CAGRSPGLAGGEQYF. For the CDR3, the DNA is TGTGCCGGCAGGTCGCCGGGACTAGCGGGAGGCGAGCAGTACTTC.

This clonotype was observed a handful of times. The chain has TRBV6-5 and TRBJ1-2; a weak D match, TRBD1 (6 bases). The CDR3 extends over 12 amino acids. The V and J ends lost 7 bases and 8 bases respectively, with 14 bases between them. From germline, CDR1 is MNHEY and CDR2 SVGAGI. The CDR3: CASTRGGEGYTF. CDR3 DNA: TGTGCCAGCACCAGGGGAGGGGAGGGCTACACCTTC.

This rearrangement joins TRBV18 to TRBJ1-2, with D possibly being TRBD1 (5 bases). Germline V gene data show CDR1 as KGHSH and CDR2 as LQKENI. Trimming shortened V by 3 bases and J by 0 bases, and 8 bases separated the two germline ends. The CDR3 has 14 amino acids. The chain's CDR3 is CASSPMDTNYGYTF. The CDR3 DNA sequence: TGTGCCAGCTCACCCATGGACACTAACTATGGCTACACCTTC.

The table lists this clonotype with a few counts. The V call is TRBV7-9, the J call TRBJ2-1; a weak D match, TRBD1 (5 bases). Trimming took off 5 bases at V and 6 bases at J, with 14 bases between the two ends. The CDR3 is made up of 14 amino acids. Germline values: CDR1 SEHNR, CDR2 FQNEAQ (reference sequence). The CDR3 DNA sequence: TGTGCCAGCAGCCCATGGGGCAGAGCCAATGAGCAGTTCTTC. It encodes CASSPWGRANEQFF. Full variable domain (remainder filled in from reference TRBV7-9 and TRBJ2-1): DTGVSQNPRHKITKRGQNVTFRCDPISEHNRLYWYRQTLGQGPEFLTYFQNEAQLEKSRLLSDRFSAERPKGSFSTLEIQRTEQGDSAMYLCASSPWGRANEQFFGPGTRLTVL.

This clonotype was observed a few times. This chain joins TRBV4-2 and TRBJ1-2; possibly TRBD1 for D (5 bases). Trimming removed 2 bases at V and 6 bases at J, with 16 bases between. The CDR3 contains 15 residues. CDR1 LGHNA and CDR2 YNFKEQ come from the germline V gene. Here the CDR3 reads CASSQPTGGRDGYTF. For the CDR3, the DNA is TGTGCCAGCAGCCAACCGACCGGGGGACGGGATGGCTACACCTTC.

This clonotype was recorded a few times. V and J are TRBV7-9 and TRBJ2-7; TRBD1 or TRBD2 may be the D gene (5 bases each). V gave up 3 bases and J gave up 0 bases, with 9 bases separating them. Germline loops: CDR1 SEHNR, CDR2 FQNEAQ (reference sequence). The CDR3 is 14 residues long. CDR3 amino acids: CASSFGTASYEQYF. CDR3 DNA: TGTGCCAGCAGCTTCGGGACCGCCTCCTACGAGCAGTACTTC.

The rearrangement links TRBV20-1 to TRBJ2-3, with D possibly being TRBD1 (6 bases). This CDR3 region has 15 residues. CDR1 DFQATT and CDR2 SNEGSKA come from the germline V gene (reference sequence). V was clipped by 6 bases and J by 2 bases, with 18 bases between them. Here the CDR3 DNA reads TGCAGTGCGCTTAAGGTACAGGGCTACACAGATACGCAGTATTTT. It codes for CSALKVQGYTDTQYF.

This clonotype turned up a few times. This sequence joins TRBV4-3 and TRBJ1-2; D remains unclear. From germline, CDR1 is LGHNA and CDR2 YSLEER. This CDR3 spans 15 amino acids. With 2 bases removed from V and 0 bases from J, the gap between germline ends came to 10 bases. CDR3 coding DNA: TGCGCCAGCAGCCAAACAGATAATCCTAACTATGGCTACACCTTC. Residues: CASSQTDNPNYGYTF.

The V and J genes are TRBV4-2 and TRBJ2-3; D is perhaps TRBD2 (5 bases). The germline V gene has CDR1 LGHNA and CDR2 YNFKEQ. Trimming removed 0 bases from V and 4 bases from J, with 11 bases in between. This CDR3 has 15 residues. This chain's CDR3 is CASSQERLSADTQYF. The CDR3 DNA follows: TGTGCCAGCAGCCAAGAGCGTCTTAGCGCAGATACGCAGTATTTT.

This clonotype was detected a few times. The J gene is TRBJ2-7, the V gene TRBV29-1; 7 bases are a match to TRBD2. The J segment lost 3 bases and the V segment lost 6 bases, leaving 11 bases of the junction unmatched. The CDR3 totals 14 residues. Germline V gene data show CDR1 as SQVTM and CDR2 as ANQGSEA. This chain's CDR3 is CSVRLGGGYYEQYF. CDR3 DNA sequence: TGCAGCGTCCGTCTGGGCGGGGGATACTACGAGCAGTACTTC.

This clonotype turned up a few times. V and J are TRBV7-9 and TRBJ2-2, with a possible D match to TRBD1 (6 bases). There are 13 residues in the CDR3. Germline V CDR1 and CDR2: SEHNR, FQNEAQ (reference sequence). The germline V and J ends were trimmed by 6 bases and 7 bases, with 12 bases remaining between them. The DNA for the CDR3 is TGTGCCAGCAGAGCTACAGGGATCGGGGAGCTGTTTTTT. It yields the protein CASRATGIGELFF. Complete variable domain (other parts from reference TRBV7-9 and TRBJ2-2): DTGVSQNPRHKITKRGQNVTFRCDPISEHNRLYWYRQTLGQGPEFLTYFQNEAQLEKSRLLSDRFSAERPKGSFSTLEIQRTEQGDSAMYLCASRATGIGELFFGEGSRLTVL.

The chain uses TRBV27 and TRBJ1-1, with D maybe TRBD1 (6 bases). Germline V gives CDR1 MNHEY, CDR2 SMNVEV (reference sequence). The CDR3 runs to 15 residues. Trimming removed 7 bases at V and 5 bases at J, with 20 bases between. The CDR3, as DNA: TGTGCCAGCATCGGGACACCGGGGGTGGGGACTGAAGCTTTCTTT. Translated, it gives CASIGTPGVGTEAFF.

Regarding this clonotype: An end of the junction does not agree with germline; a read error may underlie this. J is TRBJ2-1 and V is TRBV4-2, with 8 nucleotides matching TRBD2. Germline CDR1 and CDR2: LGHNA and YNFKEQ. This CDR3 comprises 15 residues. The CDR3 loop is CASSHYREGTNERFF. The CDR3 bases are TGTGCCAGCAGCCACTATCGGGAGGGAACGAATGAGCGGTTCTTC.

The chain recombines TRBV20-1 with TRBJ2-5, with 10 bases that match TRBD2. The CDR3 length is 14 residues. Trimming cost V 4 bases and J 0 bases; bases outside gene matches: 2. Germline V gene data show CDR1 as DFQATT and CDR2 as SNEGSKA (reference sequence). This CDR3 is CSAKGLAYQETQYF. As DNA, the CDR3 is TGCAGTGCTAAGGGACTAGCGTACCAAGAGACCCAGTACTTC.

Only a few counts were recorded for this clonotype. The chain combines TRBV6-2 or TRBV6-3 with TRBJ2-1; perhaps D is TRBD1 or TRBD2 (5 bases each). The CDR3 spans 14 residues. Looked up from germline, CDR1 is MNHEY and CDR2 is SVGEGT. Trimming stripped 10 bases from V and 4 bases from J, with 17 bases between. This chain's CDR3 is CAIKRGALYNEQFF. CDR3 DNA: TGTGCCATCAAGAGGGGAGCGCTATACAATGAGCAGTTCTTC.

This chain uses TRBV7-3 with TRBJ2-3, with 7 bases that match TRBD2. This CDR3 region has 17 residues. Losses at the gene ends were 2 bases for V and 0 bases for J; bases not matched to a gene: 8. Germline CDR1 is SGHTA and CDR2 is FQGTGA. CDR3 bases: TGTGCCAGCAGCTTACTCTTCCGAGCGGGGAGCACAGATACGCAGTATTTT. This codes for CASSLLFRAGSTDTQYF.

The rearrangement links TRBV11-3 to TRBJ2-5; D is perhaps TRBD2 (5 bases). V lost 3 bases and J lost 11, with 31 bases in between. The CDR3 length is 18 residues. CDR1 SGHNT and CDR2 YENEEA come from the germline V gene. The CDR3 reads CASSFRSIDGVQYNEQYF. The CDR3 nucleotides read TGTGCCAGCAGCTTTCGATCGATCGACGGGGTCCAATACAATGAGCAGTACTTC.

The chain combines TRBV12-3 or TRBV12-4 with TRBJ2-1; the D call may be TRBD1 or TRBD2 (5 bases each). Trimming cost V 7 bases and J 3 bases, with 16 bases left between them. The CDR3 is 15 amino acids. This CDR3 reads CASTGYRGDYNEQFF. In DNA form, the CDR3 reads TGTGCCAGCACCGGGTATCGGGGCGACTACAATGAGCAGTTCTTC.

There are a few counts of this clonotype. This chain joins TRBV20-1 and TRBJ2-1, with 8 bases matching TRBD2. The closer fit of TRBJ2-7 to the DNA end suggests the J call may be wrong. CDR1 and CDR2 (germline): DFQATT, SNEGSKA (reference sequence). This CDR3 comprises 14 residues. CDR3 in DNA: TGCAGTGCTAGTGGCGGGGGGACCTACAATGAGCAGTACTTC. Protein: CSASGGGTYNEQYF.

This clonotype occurred a few times. The chain combines TRBV28 with TRBJ1-5; 8 nucleotides align to TRBD1. This CDR3 comprises 16 residues. CDR1 MDHEN and CDR2 SYDVKM come from the germline V gene. The V and J ends lost 2 bases and 4 bases, in that order; junction bases with no gene match: 7. DNA of the CDR3: TGTGCCAGCAGTTTAAAGCCGGGACAGGCTAATCAGCCCCAGCATTTT. Residues: CASSLKPGQANQPQHF.

This clonotype appeared a few times. The chain has TRBV12-3 or TRBV12-4 and TRBJ2-2, with 9 bases matching TRBD2. There are 16 residues in the CDR3. J gave up 1 base and V 4 bases, and 4 bases lay outside the gene matches. CDR3 loop: CASSYGLAQNTGELFF. The DNA for the CDR3 is TGTGCCAGCAGTTACGGACTAGCGCAGAACACCGGGGAGCTGTTTTTT.

The J gene is TRBJ2-1, the V gene TRBV12-3 or TRBV12-4, with 7 bases fitting TRBD1. This CDR3 comprises 15 residues. J was trimmed by 7 bases and V by 5 bases; bases with no gene match: 11. The CDR3 spells CASSARQGRGNEQFF. Written as DNA, the CDR3 is TGTGCCAGCAGTGCCCGACAGGGAAGGGGGAATGAGCAGTTCTTC.

The chain carries TRBV15 and TRBJ2-2; TRBD2 agrees at 7 bases. The CDR3 is made up of 16 amino acids. With 0 bases clipped from V and 4 bases from J, the junction kept 5 bases outside the gene matches. Per germline, CDR1 LNHNV and CDR2 YYDKDF (reference sequence). CDR3 bases: TGTGCCACCAGCAGAGATGCGGGAGTAGGCACCGGGGAGCTGTTTTTT. Residues: CATSRDAGVGTGELFF.

Here the CDR3 DNA reads TGCAGTGCTCCAAGACCAGGGAGCTCCTACAATGAGCAGTTCTTC. Residues: CSAPRPGSSYNEQFF. The V and J genes are TRBV20-1 and TRBJ2-1; D may be TRBD1 or TRBD2 (5 bases each). The CDR3 is 15 residues long. Trimming cost V 5 bases and J 0 bases, with 14 bases left between them. Germline V gives CDR1 DFQATT, CDR2 SNEGSKA (reference sequence).

This clonotype was picked up a small number of times. V and J are TRBV27 and TRBJ2-5, with D perhaps given as TRBD1 or TRBD2 (5 bases each). Germline CDR1 and CDR2: MNHEY and SMNVEV (reference sequence). The CDR3 extends over 16 amino acids. The V gene lost 5 bases and the J gene lost 2 bases, with 18 bases spanning the gap. The CDR3 here is CASSTLRDQVQETQYF. For the CDR3, the DNA is TGTGCCAGCAGTACACTCCGGGACCAGGTACAAGAGACCCAGTACTTC.

Here the CDR3 DNA reads TGTGCCAGCAGTTACCGAAAATCCCCAACAGGGTTGGCCAAAAACATTCAGTACTTC. This encodes CASSYRKSPTGLAKNIQYF. The rearrangement joins TRBV6-2 or TRBV6-3 to TRBJ2-4; maybe TRBD1 (6 bases). The CDR3 extends over 19 amino acids. Trimming left V 2 bases short and J 1 base short, with 21 bases between. Per germline, CDR1 MNHEY and CDR2 SVGEGT.

V is TRBV5-5 and J is TRBJ1-5; 7 nucleotides agree with TRBD1. Germline V gene sequence: CDR1 SGHKS, CDR2 YYEKEE (reference sequence). There are 14 residues in the CDR3. Trimming at V came to 5 bases and at J to 7 bases, leaving 9 bases not matched to a gene. The CDR3 region is CASSLLQGRQPQHF. For the CDR3, the DNA is TGTGCCAGCAGTCTTCTACAGGGGCGACAGCCCCAGCATTTT.